The entry that follows covers one T cell receptor (beta chain) sequence. This entry belongs to a study of blood T cells in healthy people across ages. The people who gave samples were healthy Caucasians from Russia, aged roughly 6 to 90. Extraction of total RNA produced a minimum of 5 micrograms from each sample. Primers used in a second PCR of roughly 7 to 12 cycles were a sample-barcoded 5' primer and a J-beta primer mix. Unique molecular identifiers of 12 random nucleotides labeled each cDNA. MiXCR, run by TCRdb on the 5' RACE reads, gives a single entry per CDR3 protein. The repertoire holds about 800,000 distinct CDR3 sequences, with approximately 25% as singletons. Trimming cost V 2 bases and J 5 bases; bases outside gene matches: 2. The CDR3 loop spans 14 amino acids. The germline CDR1 and CDR2 sequences are SGHRS and YFSETQ. These data also formed part of another study, on T cells of mothers and their children. This second study says: A few healthy Caucasian mothers served as donors, and their six children did as well.

The material sequenced was blood. The sequence came from a boy between 10 and 17 years old in good health. The V gene is TRBV5-1, the J gene TRBJ2-1; 9 bases agree with TRBD1. The CDR3 DNA is TGCGCCAGCAGCTTATGGACAGGGGACAATGAGCAGTTCTTC. Translated, it gives CASSLWTGDNEQFF.